This T cell receptor beta chain was captured in a study of blood T cells in healthy people across ages. CDR1 is KGHDR, CDR2 SFDVKD, per germline. The CDR3 length is 17 residues. The J segment lost 7 bases and the V segment lost 6 bases, leaving 15 bases of the junction unmatched. About this clonotype itself: Its target is not known.

Study-level points and caveats: Donors of long life had a larger count of naive CD4+ cells and greater diversity than aged donors. Investigators treated diversity estimates from one million T cells as underestimates.

PCR was performed a second time for about 7 to 12 cycles using a sample-barcoded 5' primer and a J-beta primer mix. Researchers report that a template-switch adaptor with 12 random nucleotides tagged each cDNA molecule. MiXCR, applied by TCRdb to the 5' RACE reads, yields one record per CDR3 protein. The table lists 1.5 million to 2 million distinct CDR3 sequences, roughly 50% of them singletons, with about 2.1% in the top ten. The clonotype originates from a woman in her forties in good health. The J gene is TRBJ2-1, the V gene TRBV24-1; 9 bases fit TRBD1. The sequenced sample consisted of blood. CDR3: CATSKVGPGQGLNEQFF. The CDR3 DNA sequence: TGTGCCACCAGTAAGGTGGGGCCGGGACAGGGATTAAATGAGCAGTTCTTC.